The rows below give T cell receptor beta chains drawn from one sample of a study of T cells after yellow fever vaccination. TCRdb fed the 5' RACE reads into MiXCR, producing one record per CDR3 protein. The data show roughly 63,000 distinct CDR3 sequences, with roughly 7.3% seen just once and 36% held by the top ten. Sequencing was performed on CD8+ T cells sorted from PBMCs, taken 15 days after the yellow fever booster vaccination. The receptors were gathered from a man aged 25 to 45 who received the YFV17D yellow fever vaccine. Both conserved end residues are part of each CDR3.

V	J	CDR3
TRBV10-1	TRBJ2-5	CASSGHNQETQYF
TRBV11-3	TRBJ2-7	CASSLDAGAYEQYF
TRBV6-2/TRBV6-3	TRBJ2-1	CASSYEITSLKYNEQFF
TRBV7-9	TRBJ2-7	CASSIATGGGYEQYF
TRBV4-1	TRBJ2-3	CASSQEMAGTGGYF
TRBV27	TRBJ2-5	CASSQTPFGETQYF
TRBV7-2	TRBJ2-5	CASTRLGGTEETQYF
TRBV29-1	TRBJ2-3	CSVEGALAADTQYF
TRBV11-2	TRBJ2-2	CASSLNSDTGELFF
TRBV20-1	TRBJ2-7	CSATILISGGEQYF
TRBV5-5	TRBJ1-1	CASSLWTSMNTEAFF
TRBV7-6	TRBJ2-7	CASSLGLTGFSYEQYF
TRBV6-2/TRBV6-3	TRBJ2-1	CASGIAGGPYEQFF
TRBV7-9	TRBJ2-3	CASSFQGDTQYF
TRBV12-5	TRBJ2-1	CASGFGLDRGGLADSSYNEQFF
TRBV7-2	TRBJ2-2	CASNPREGRPGELFF
TRBV28	TRBJ1-1	CASSLEFDRGRRNTEAFF
TRBV7-9	TRBJ1-1	CASTGHPAWQAFF
TRBV5-5	TRBJ2-2	CASSPPTGAYTGELFF
TRBV12-3/TRBV12-4	TRBJ2-1	CASSFSHEQFF
TRBV28	TRBJ2-3	CATFAPGLQYF
TRBV9	TRBJ1-2	CASSVGRNRYGYTF
TRBV30	TRBJ2-1	CAWRPEAGEDGEQFF
TRBV20-1	TRBJ2-1	CSARGLAGNNEQFF
TRBV7-2	TRBJ2-2	CASVVQETNTGELFF
TRBV29-1	TRBJ2-5	CSVGGVGETQYF
TRBV29-1	TRBJ2-5	CSVEVDSETQYF
TRBV7-8	TRBJ2-1	CASSLSGGNGNEQFF
TRBV7-8	TRBJ1-1	CASSLASVMNTEAFF
TRBV29-1	TRBJ2-3	CSVEIGGGTDTQYF
TRBV7-2	TRBJ2-3	CVSWQGLAGETDTQYF
TRBV30	TRBJ2-1	CAGRTVGNEQFF